This TCR beta chain was identified during a study of blood T cell repertoires in COVID-19. Turning to the study itself: PBMCs, B-cell-depleted T cells, or T cells were the source of the cDNA or gDNA that made up the material.

J lost 1 base, V lost 1 base, and 2 bases had no gene match. This CDR3 spans 15 amino acids. Looked up from germline, CDR1 is SEHNR and CDR2 is FQNEAQ (reference sequence). Original processing notes: For nucleated cells, counts were estimated from reference gene primer amplification. Measured with immunoSEQ multiplex PCR; TCRdb has only the in-frame clones, and not every one. The V and J calls and clone size come from that table; D and trimming were worked out from the DNA. The sample lists roughly 150,000 clones; around 80% were seen once. The receptor comes from a human donor with acute or convalescent COVID-19. The donor label of this sample is uncertain. The sample comprised peripheral blood. This sequence joins TRBV7-9 and TRBJ2-3; 7 nucleotides align to TRBD1. The CDR3 DNA sequence: TGTGCCAGCAGCTTAGAGGGGGCGCGCACAGATACGCAGTATTTT. Protein sequence: CASSLEGARTDTQYF.